These 22 T cell receptor beta chains share one sample of origin, sequenced in a study of long-term antiretroviral therapy in people with HIV. Sequencing used immunoSEQ v3.0 at survey level. The table came from immunoSEQ multiplex PCR; TCRdb's copy has only in-frame clones and leaves some out. This sample has 15,000 to 20,000 clones, with 77% found just once. Sequenced material: unsorted PBMCs, taken roughly 2.2 years before starting antiretroviral therapy. The receptor source for this set is a man aged 30 to 45 with HIV.

The gene calls are TRBV27 and TRBJ2-1; 13 bases align to TRBD2. Trimming removed 4 bases from V and 3 bases from J; junction bases left unmatched: 9. The CDR3 is made up of 18 amino acids. CDR1 is MNHEY, CDR2 SMNVEV, per germline (reference sequence). CDR3: CASSSNGLAGEGYNEQFF. In DNA, the CDR3 is TGTGCCAGCAGTTCTAACGGACTAGCGGGAGAAGGCTACAATGAGCAGTTCTTC.

The V gene is TRBV12-5, the J gene TRBJ2-1, with D perhaps TRBD1 (5 bases). Trimming pared 3 bases from V and 7 bases from J, leaving 13 bases between. This CDR3 has 14 amino acids. Germline V gives CDR1 LGHNT, CDR2 FRNRAP. The CDR3 reads CASGFASGSNEQFF. The CDR3 DNA follows: TGTGCTAGTGGTTTCGCCTCAGGGTCAAATGAGCAGTTCTTC. Using reference TRBV12-5 and TRBJ2-1 for the parts outside the CDR3, the full variable domain is DARVTQTPRHKVTEMGQEVTMRCQPILGHNTVFWYRQTMMQGLELLAYFRNRAPLDDSGMPKDRFSAEMPDATLATLKIQPSEPRDSAVYFCASGFASGSNEQFFGPGTRLTVL.

The chain recombines TRBV7-2 with TRBJ2-5, with 8 bases that match TRBD2. This CDR3 region has 15 residues. The V gene end was trimmed by 2 bases and the J gene end by 4 bases; junction bases not matched to a gene: 6. The germline CDR1 and CDR2 sequences are SGHTA and FQGNSA. The CDR3 DNA sequence: TGTGCCAGCAGCTTACGAGCGGGGGACCTAGAGACCCAGTACTTC. Protein sequence: CASSLRAGDLETQYF.

This CDR3 is CASSLVVAGGGNIQYF. The DNA for the CDR3 is TGTGCCAGCAGCTTGGTGGTAGCGGGAGGAGGAAACATTCAGTACTTC. The gene calls are TRBV5-6 and TRBJ2-4; 10 nucleotides align to TRBD2. This CDR3 region has 16 residues. After removal of 0 bases from V and 6 bases from J, the junction contained 6 bases not matched to a gene. Per germline, CDR1 SGHDT and CDR2 YYEEEE.

The rearrangement links TRBV30 to TRBJ1-2, with 10 bases matching TRBD1. Germline lookup yields CDR1 GTSNPN and CDR2 SVGIG (reference sequence). This CDR3 is built from 13 residues. The trim removed 3 bases at V and 6 bases at J, leaving 4 bases unmatched. As DNA, the CDR3 is TGTGCCTGGAGGGCCGGGACAGGGGATGGCTACACCTTC. This encodes CAWRAGTGDGYTF.

This clone was picked up one time. The chain uses TRBV4-1 and TRBJ1-6, with no clear D. Trimming shortened V by 4 bases and J by 9 bases, and 19 bases separated the two germline ends. Germline loops: CDR1 MGHRA, CDR2 YSYEKL. CDR3 size: 16 residues. This chain's CDR3 is CASSRTVVFSGSPLHF. Here the CDR3 DNA reads TGCGCCAGCAGCCGAACCGTAGTTTTTAGTGGTTCACCCCTCCACTTT.

The chain employs TRBV18 and TRBJ1-2, with 10 positions matching TRBD1. Germline V gives CDR1 KGHSH, CDR2 LQKENI. V lost 1 base and J lost 6; bases outside the gene matches: 8. The CDR3 runs to 16 residues. CDR3 in DNA: TGTGCCAGCTCACCACGAGGGGACAGGGGAATCGATGGCTACACCTTC. Residues: CASSPRGDRGIDGYTF.

CDR3 in DNA: TGCGCCAGCAGCCAAGACAGGGGGAGTTATAGTGAGCAGTTCTTC. Amino acid sequence: CASSQDRGSYSEQFF. This chain uses TRBV4-3 with TRBJ2-1; 7 nucleotides match TRBD1. Germline trimming cut 0 bases from V and 9 bases from J; bases unmatched to any gene: 8. Germline CDR1 LGHNA, CDR2 YSLEER. The CDR3 sequence is 15 residues long.

This chain links TRBV18 with TRBJ2-7, with 9 bases lining up with TRBD2. With 1 base clipped from V and 2 bases from J, the junction kept 3 bases outside the gene matches. The length of the CDR3 is 15 residues. CDR1 is KGHSH and CDR2 is LQKENI in the germline V gene. The DNA for the CDR3 is TGTGCCAGCTCACCACGGGCTAGCGGGGCCTACGAGCAGTACTTC. It translates to CASSPRASGAYEQYF.

This clone appeared a single time. CDR3 amino acids: CASSYPGTSGYNEQFF. The CDR3 region has the DNA TGTGCCAGCAGTTACCCAGGGACTAGCGGGTACAATGAGCAGTTCTTC. The chain uses TRBV6-5 and TRBJ2-1, with TRBD2 matching 12 bases. Trimming removed 2 bases from V and 4 bases from J; junction bases left unmatched: 3. The CDR3 loop spans 16 amino acids. CDR1 is MNHEY, CDR2 SVGAGI, per germline.

Only a few counts were recorded for this clone. This chain links TRBV19 with TRBJ2-7, with no clear D. Germline CDR1 and CDR2: LNHDA and SQIVND (reference sequence). The CDR3 is 16 amino acids. V lost 6 bases, J lost 3 bases, and 21 bases lay in between. CDR3 DNA: TGTGCCAGTAGACCTTCCCTCCCAGCCCCTGACTACGAGCAGTACTTC. As protein: CASRPSLPAPDYEQYF.

This clone occurred once. The chain has TRBV29-1 and TRBJ1-3; D not resolved. Germline assignment: CDR1 SQVTM and CDR2 ANQGSEA. The CDR3 runs to 12 residues. V was trimmed by 5 bases and J by 8 bases, leaving 13 bases between them. CDR3 bases: TGCAGCGTTTGCGTAGGATCAGACACCATATATTTT. It translates to CSVCVGSDTIYF.

The rearrangement links TRBV5-6 to TRBJ2-5, with D possibly TRBD2 on 6 matching bases. This CDR3 is 14 amino acids long. CDR1 is SGHDT, CDR2 YYEEEE, per germline. The germline V and J ends were trimmed by 0 bases and 1 base, with 7 bases remaining between them. CDR3 sequence: CASSLGGAQETQYF. The CDR3 DNA reads as TGTGCCAGCAGCTTGGGCGGGGCCCAAGAGACCCAGTACTTC.

CDR3 in amino acids: CASSVARDTGELFF. The CDR3 nucleotides read TGTGCCAGCAGCGTAGCCCGGGACACCGGGGAGCTGTTTTTT. The rearrangement joins TRBV9 to TRBJ2-2; D gene uncertain. The CDR3 runs to 14 residues. Germline CDR1 is SGDLS and CDR2 is YYNGEE. Trimming removed 0 bases from V and 3 bases from J, with 6 bases in between.

The rearrangement joins TRBV15 to TRBJ2-7; 11 nucleotides align to TRBD1. Germline V gene lookup returns CDR1 LNHNV and CDR2 YYDKDF (reference sequence). J gave up 0 bases and V 1 base, and 11 bases lay outside the gene matches. The CDR3 runs 19 residues. This CDR3 reads CATSRVWDRGILPSYEQYF. The CDR3 DNA sequence: TGTGCCACCAGCAGAGTTTGGGACAGGGGGATATTACCCTCCTACGAGCAGTACTTC.

The CDR3 DNA follows: TGTGCCAGCAGCTTATTTCAGGGGGCCACTGAAGCTTTCTTT. Translation gives CASSLFQGATEAFF. The chain couples TRBV11-2 to TRBJ1-1; 8 nucleotides match TRBD1. CDR1 is SGHAT and CDR2 is FQNNGV in the germline V gene. With 2 bases clipped from V and 4 bases from J, the junction kept 3 bases outside the gene matches. CDR3 length: 14 residues.

This clone is a singleton in its sample. The rearrangement links TRBV30 to TRBJ2-3, with D unresolved. The CDR3 is 13 amino acids. Germline V lookup: CDR1 GTSNPN, CDR2 SVGIG (reference sequence). V was clipped by 2 bases and J by 2 bases, with 8 bases between them. As DNA, the CDR3 is TGTGCCTGGAGTTGGGGTTCCACAGATACGCAGTATTTT. It translates to CAWSWGSTDTQYF.

This chain joins TRBV11-2 and TRBJ2-7; weak D call: TRBD1 (6 bases). The CDR3 contains 14 residues. Trimming pared 1 base from V and 0 bases from J, leaving 7 bases between. The germline V gene has CDR1 SGHAT and CDR2 FQNNGV. CDR3: CASSLVQGSYEQYF. The CDR3 DNA follows: TGTGCCAGCAGCTTAGTACAGGGCTCCTACGAGCAGTACTTC.

This clone was found once. This chain uses TRBV29-1 with TRBJ1-5, with TRBD1 matching 9 bases. The J segment lost 2 bases and the V segment lost 7 bases, leaving 12 bases of the junction unmatched. CDR1 is SQVTM, CDR2 ANQGSEA, per germline. The CDR3 extends over 16 amino acids. The CDR3 coding sequence is TGCAGCGCCACAGGTGGGGGACAGGGCGGCAATCAGCCCCAGCATTTT. Its translation: CSATGGGQGGNQPQHF. The full variable domain, with the rest looked up from reference TRBV29-1 and TRBJ1-5, is SAVISQKPSRDICQRGTSLTIQCQVDSQVTMMFWYRQQPGQSLTLIATANQGSEATYESGFVIDKFPISRPNLTFSTLTVSNMSPEDSSIYLCSATGGGQGGNQPQHFGDGTRLSIL.

As for this clone: The identical CDR3 is also encoded by other nucleotide sequences in the sample. The gene calls are TRBV30 and TRBJ1-5; D ambiguous. Trimming stripped 3 bases from V and 7 bases from J, with 10 bases between. The CDR3 is 12 residues long. CDR1 is GTSNPN, CDR2 SVGIG, per germline (reference sequence). This chain's CDR3 is CAWSVVSQPQHF. The DNA of the CDR3 is TGTGCCTGGAGCGTGGTCAGCCAGCCCCAGCATTTT.

By its share, this clone is medium-sized. The V and J genes are TRBV5-5 and TRBJ2-7; tentatively, D is TRBD2 (6 bases). This CDR3 has 15 amino acids. V shed 0 bases and J shed 7 bases, with 17 bases lying between them. The V gene's germline CDR1 is SGHKS and CDR2 YYEKEE (reference sequence). This chain's CDR3 is CASSLVRERDGEQYF. CDR3 coding DNA: TGTGCCAGCAGCTTGGTTCGGGAGCGAGATGGGGAGCAGTACTTC.

In DNA, the CDR3 is TGTGCCAGTCAGGCATTGGGGATAGATACGCAGTATTTT. Its protein is CASQALGIDTQYF. The chain carries TRBV19 and TRBJ2-3; no clear D gene. The CDR3 is made up of 13 amino acids. V lost 8 bases to trimming and J lost 5 bases, with 14 bases between them. CDR1 is LNHDA, CDR2 SQIVND, per germline (reference sequence).